These T cell receptor beta chains were read from a single sample in a study of chemoradiotherapy in HPV16-positive cancers. The protocol was immunoSEQ multiplex PCR, while the TCRdb copy is restricted to in-frame clones and leaves out a portion. The data show over 8,000 clones, approximately 90% seen once. Sequences were derived from blood, sampled from a patient who underwent chemoradiotherapy. Receptor source: a human donor with HPV-associated anogenital cancer. The conserved cysteine and the conserved F or W are not part of the CDR3 here.

v_gene | len | CDR3aa
TRBV7-9 | 13 | ASSQDQAANEKLF
TRBV5-1 | 12 | ASSLGVGADTQY
TRBV2 | 15 | ASRGTPRSSYNSPLH
TRBV6-6 | 12 | ATRYRVETGELF
TRBV5-5 | 13 | ASSLQQGANSPLH
TRBV9 | 13 | ASSGTGLPTDTQY
TRBV5-1 | 14 | ASSLAEDRGSYEQY
TRBV30 | 12 | ACDGGASTDTQY
TRBV30 | 14 | AWSVRPVGYTGELF
TRBV28 | 13 | ASRLTEQENTEAF
TRBV5-6 | 13 | ASSFGGTSQETQY
TRBV2 | 14 | ASSELAGGRGDTQY
TRBV10-3 | 14 | AISDPGAGYVYGYT
TRBV5-5 | 13 | ASSYQVELNYGYT
TRBV29-1 | 12 | SVSSGAEGNTIY
TRBV5-4 | 12 | ASSVTQGDYGYT
TRBV6-5 | 11 | ASSGRQGLLAF
TRBV5-1 | 11 | ASSVTSTGELF
TRBV18 | 11 | ASSPNRYNEQF
TRBV5-5 | 12 | ASRLQGAQLEQY
TRBV11-2 | 11 | ASSRGAAGKLF
TRBV5-6 | 13 | ASSPWGGGIETQY
TRBV19 | 12 | ASSIRPGGDTQY
TRBV4-2 | 15 | ASSARRAGDSGNTIY
TRBV7-6 | 13 | ASSLAGGGNTEAF
TRBV9 | 16 | ASSGRTPGLAGYETQY
TRBV18 | 11 | ASSPTAYNEQF
TRBV5-1 | 11 | ASSLAEGETQY
TRBV9 | 13 | ASSGDSSYNSPLH
TRBV5-1 | 14 | ASSLRGIGGTDTQY
TRBV7-6 | 13 | ASSFSSGGASEAF
TRBV6-5 | 12 | ASSWDRGRYEQY
TRBV12-5 | 13 | ASGLDLGSKNIQY
TRBV29-1 | 8 | SDTGGDRG
TRBV18 | 10 | ASSKGFPEAF
TRBV27 | 13 | ASSSIMDQQETQY
TRBV4-3 | 16 | ASSQEVFTSPNNSPLH
TRBV10-3 | 12 | AISETGGGYEQY
TRBV9 | 12 | ASSAGGGIDEQF
TRBV5-1 | 13 | ASSNRTGGPGELF
TRBV6-1 | 14 | ASSEFLSGGIYEQY
TRBV6-1 | 12 | ASSAGTSWNEQF
TRBV7-9 | 13 | ASSSQTGLNEKLF
TRBV6-6 | 12 | AARGGLYGGELF
TRBV18 | 15 | ASSHGTSGDLYNEQF
TRBV7-9 | 13 | ASSSVTGQQETQY
TRBV27 | 11 | ASSLSAGYGYT
TRBV9 | 15 | ASSVGLAGGIQETQY
TRBV23-1 | 9 | ASNPGGGYT
TRBV5-1 | 13 | ASSLDEWAGNTIY
TRBV5-1 | 14 | ASSFGLAGVQETQY
TRBV11-2 | 15 | ASSLRTPGTRAYEQY
TRBV2 | 10 | ASSTGYDTIY
TRBV27 | 16 | ASSFSVDGLRSYNEQF
TRBV18 | 10 | ASSQFEGEAF
TRBV6-1 | 13 | ASILRDRGNYGYT
TRBV6-6 | 14 | ASSYTGLAGRNEQF